This T cell receptor (beta chain) was found in a study of OX40 agonist ivuxolimab in advanced cancers. Background on the study: Eligibility admitted prior anti-PD-1, anti-PD-L1 or anti-CTLA-4 therapy; 35% to 40% had some. Study observations and caveats: Low normalized T-cell clonal expansion also characterized some of the nonresponders.

Of note for this clone: What it binds is unknown.

Sequencing used immunoSEQ multiplex PCR; TCRdb keeps in-frame clones, though not all of them. The sample lists more than 35,000 clones, over 65% occurring once. The germline V gene encodes CDR1 MNHEY and CDR2 SVGAGI. V gave up 7 bases and J gave up 1 base, with 14 bases separating them. The CDR3 sequence is 14 residues long. Autoimmune disease history or systemic immunosuppression led to patients being barred. This chain connects TRBV6-5 to TRBJ2-7, with D perhaps matching TRBD2 (5 bases). The sample consisted of CD4+ or CD8+ T cells sorted from blood, taken in a trial of the OX40 agonist ivuxolimab. This receptor was identified in an adult with an advanced solid tumor such as melanoma, head and neck, liver or kidney cancer. The CDR3 DNA follows: TGTGCCAGCACCCCGGACTTCGTATCCTACGAGCAGTACTTC. It is translated as CASTPDFVSYEQYF.